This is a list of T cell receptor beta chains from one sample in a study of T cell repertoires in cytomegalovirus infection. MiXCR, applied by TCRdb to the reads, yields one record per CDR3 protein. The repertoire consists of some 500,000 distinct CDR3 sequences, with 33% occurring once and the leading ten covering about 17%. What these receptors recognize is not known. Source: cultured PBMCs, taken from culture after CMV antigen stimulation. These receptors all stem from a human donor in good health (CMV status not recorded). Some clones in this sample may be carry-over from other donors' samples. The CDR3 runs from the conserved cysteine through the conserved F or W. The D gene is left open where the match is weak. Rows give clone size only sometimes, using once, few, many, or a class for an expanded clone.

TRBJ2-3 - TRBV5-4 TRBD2 CASSSDAAGSYTQYF TGTGCCAGCAGCTCGGACGCAGCGGGGAGCTATACGCAGTATTTT
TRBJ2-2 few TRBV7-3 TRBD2 CASSLRRPISGALGGELFF TGTGCCAGCAGCTTAAGACGGCCGATTAGCGGGGCCTTAGGTGGGGAGCTGTTTTTT
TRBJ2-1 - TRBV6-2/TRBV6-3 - CASSRLGTPFPNEQFF TGTGCCAGCAGCCGCCTCGGGACTCCCTTTCCCAATGAGCAGTTCTTC
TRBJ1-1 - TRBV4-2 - CASSTDALNTEAFF TGTGCCAGCAGCACGGACGCCCTGAACACTGAAGCTTTCTTT
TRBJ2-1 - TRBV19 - CASSPGAGRNEQFF TGTGCCAGTAGCCCCGGGGCAGGGCGGAATGAGCAGTTCTTC
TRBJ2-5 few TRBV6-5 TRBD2 CASRKLAGVSQETQYF TGTGCCAGCAGGAAACTAGCGGGAGTTTCCCAAGAGACCCAGTACTTC
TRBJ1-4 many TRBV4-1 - CASSQVGPLQGEKLFF TGCGCCAGCAGCCAAGTGGGACCCCTCCAAGGGGAAAAACTGTTTTTT
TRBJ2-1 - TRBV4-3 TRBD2 CASSQGTSGRDEQFF TGCGCCAGCAGCCAAGGGACTAGCGGGAGAGATGAGCAGTTCTTC
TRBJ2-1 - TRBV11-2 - CASSSVGNEQFF TGTGCCAGCAGCTCGGTGGGTAATGAGCAGTTCTTC
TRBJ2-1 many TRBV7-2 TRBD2 CASSLEWTSGRLNEQFF TGTGCCAGCAGCTTAGAGTGGACTAGCGGGAGGCTAAATGAGCAGTTCTTC
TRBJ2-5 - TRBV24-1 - CATSANLPQETQYF TGTGCCACCAGTGCAAATCTACCGCAAGAGACCCAGTACTTC
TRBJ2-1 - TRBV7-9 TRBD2 CASSPGLAAPRGNEQFF TGTGCCAGCAGCCCGGGACTAGCGGCGCCCCGGGGGAATGAGCAGTTCTTC
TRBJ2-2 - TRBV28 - CASSLITGPGSGASTGELFF TGTGCCAGCAGTTTAATCACAGGGCCCGGGTCCGGGGCGAGCACCGGGGAGCTGTTTTTT
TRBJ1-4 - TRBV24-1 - CATSDMPPKRGGEKLFF TGTGCCACCAGTGACATGCCCCCCAAGAGGGGAGGGGAAAAACTGTTTTTT
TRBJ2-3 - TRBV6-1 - CASSEESNPTTDTQYF TGTGCCAGCAGTGAAGAGTCCAACCCAACCACAGATACGCAGTATTTT
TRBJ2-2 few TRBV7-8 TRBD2 CASSLSGLAGGLTGELFF TGTGCCAGCAGCTTGAGCGGACTAGCGGGAGGGCTCACCGGGGAGCTGTTTTTT
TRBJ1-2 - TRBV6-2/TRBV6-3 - CASSQDGRETGGYTF TGTGCCAGCAGTCAAGATGGACGGGAGACGGGTGGCTACACCTTC
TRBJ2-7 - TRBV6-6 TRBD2 CASTLSGRSSYEQYF TGTGCCAGCACTCTAAGCGGGAGGAGCTCCTACGAGCAGTACTTC
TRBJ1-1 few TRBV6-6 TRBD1 CASSPGQGPMNTEAFF TGTGCCAGCAGCCCGGGACAGGGGCCCATGAACACTGAAGCTTTCTTT
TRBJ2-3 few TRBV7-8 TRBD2 CASSPRRTSVITDTQYF TGTGCCAGCAGCCCACGCAGGACTAGCGTAATCACAGATACGCAGTATTTT
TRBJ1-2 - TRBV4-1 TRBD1 CASNRQGANYGYTF TGCGCCAGCAACCGACAGGGCGCGAACTATGGCTACACCTTC
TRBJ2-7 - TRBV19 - CASSMKGGYEQYF TGTGCCAGTAGTATGAAGGGCGGCTACGAGCAGTACTTC
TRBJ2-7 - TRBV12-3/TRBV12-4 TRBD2 CASIGTSGSEQYF TGTGCCAGCATCGGGACTAGCGGGAGTGAGCAGTACTTC
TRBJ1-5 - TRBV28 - CASSPPVGRDQPQHF TGTGCCAGCAGTCCACCGGTGGGGCGAGATCAGCCCCAGCATTTT
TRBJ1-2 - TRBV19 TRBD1 CASSYGTVTNYGYTF TGTGCCAGTAGCTATGGGACAGTCACTAACTATGGCTACACCTTC
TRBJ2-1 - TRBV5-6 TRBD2 CASSLSLAGGNNEQFF TGTGCCAGCAGCTTGAGCCTAGCGGGAGGGAACAATGAGCAGTTCTTC
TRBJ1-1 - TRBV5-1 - CASSPGGLGTEAFF TGCGCCAGCAGCCCGGGGGGCCTGGGCACTGAAGCTTTCTTT
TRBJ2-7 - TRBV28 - CASSRPFTANYRYEQYF TGTGCCAGCAGTCGACCATTCACAGCTAATTACAGATACGAGCAGTACTTC
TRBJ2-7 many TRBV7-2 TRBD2 CASSIRLAGGPYEQYF TGTGCCAGCAGCATCAGACTAGCGGGCGGCCCCTACGAGCAGTACTTC
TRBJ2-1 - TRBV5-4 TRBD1 CASSQGANSYNEQFF TGTGCCAGCAGTCAGGGGGCGAACTCCTACAATGAGCAGTTCTTC
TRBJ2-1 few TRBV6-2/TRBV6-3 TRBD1 CASSPQWDRTYNEQFF TGTGCCAGCAGTCCTCAATGGGACAGGACGTACAATGAGCAGTTCTTC
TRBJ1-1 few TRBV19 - CASSIGGVPTPQNTEAFF TGTGCCAGTAGTATAGGTGGGGTCCCCACACCTCAGAACACTGAAGCTTTCTTT
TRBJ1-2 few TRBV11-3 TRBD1 CASSQGQYGYTF TGTGCCAGCAGCCAGGGACAGTATGGCTACACCTTC
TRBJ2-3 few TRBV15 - CATSRGRSTDTQYF TGTGCCACCAGCAGAGGTCGCAGCACAGATACGCAGTATTTT
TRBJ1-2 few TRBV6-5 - CASSMDSFYGYTF TGTGCCAGCAGTATGGACAGCTTCTATGGCTACACCTTC
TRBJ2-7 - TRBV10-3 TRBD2 CAISPGLAGGPLETGEQYF TGTGCCATCAGTCCCGGACTAGCGGGAGGGCCTCTCGAGACGGGCGAGCAGTACTTC
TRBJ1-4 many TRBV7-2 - CASSFFRSTNEKLFF TGTGCCAGCAGCTTCTTCCGCTCAACTAATGAAAAACTGTTTTTT
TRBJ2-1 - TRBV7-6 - CATTPVGGNADSSYNEQFF TGTGCCACCACCCCAGTGGGCGGTAATGCGGACAGCTCCTACAATGAGCAGTTCTTC
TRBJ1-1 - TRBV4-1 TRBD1 CASSKTGVGTEAFF TGTGCCAGCAGCAAAACAGGGGTTGGAACTGAAGCTTTCTTT
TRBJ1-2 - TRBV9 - CASSADPTGQSMGLYGYTF TGTGCCAGCAGCGCGGACCCGACGGGACAATCTATGGGTTTATATGGCTACACCTTC
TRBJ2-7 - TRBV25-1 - CASKGVRGPNEQYF TGTGCCAGCAAGGGGGTTCGGGGGCCGAACGAGCAGTACTTC
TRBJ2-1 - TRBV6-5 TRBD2 CASSYAGAYNEQFF TGTGCCAGCAGTTACGCGGGAGCCTACAATGAGCAGTTCTTC
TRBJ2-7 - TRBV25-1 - CASQTSGGSEQYF TGTGCCAGCCAAACCAGTGGAGGGAGTGAGCAGTACTTC
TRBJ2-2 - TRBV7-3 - CASSPYRRENTGELFF TGTGCCAGCAGCCCCTACAGGAGGGAGAACACCGGGGAGCTGTTTTTT
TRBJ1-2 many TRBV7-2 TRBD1 CASSSMGGTGVGGYTF TGTGCCAGCAGCTCTATGGGGGGGACAGGGGTTGGAGGCTACACCTTC
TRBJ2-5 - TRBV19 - CASSAGIRETQYF TGTGCCAGTAGTGCCGGGATTCGAGAGACCCAGTACTTC
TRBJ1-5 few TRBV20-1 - CSARGGGSNQPQHF TGCAGTGCCCGGGGGGGCGGTAGCAATCAGCCCCAGCATTTT
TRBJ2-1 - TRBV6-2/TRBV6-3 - CASSWGLDEQFF TGTGCCAGCAGTTGGGGGTTGGATGAGCAGTTCTTC
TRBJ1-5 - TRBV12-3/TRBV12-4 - CASTTGGGDQPQHF TGTGCCAGCACTACCGGGGGGGGAGATCAGCCCCAGCATTTT
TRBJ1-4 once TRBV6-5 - CASSLIREEKLFF TGTGCCAGCAGTCTAATCAGGGAGGAAAAACTGTTTTTT
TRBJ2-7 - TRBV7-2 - CASSLGTQLGEQYF TGTGCCAGCAGCTTAGGGACCCAGCTCGGAGAGCAGTACTTC
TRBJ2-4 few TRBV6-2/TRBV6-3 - CASSYSDALGGAQYF TGTGCCAGCAGTTACTCGGACGCTCTCGGTGGGGCTCAGTACTTC
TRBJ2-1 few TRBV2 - CASSGASPYNEQFF TGTGCCAGCAGTGGGGCTTCCCCCTACAATGAGCAGTTCTTC
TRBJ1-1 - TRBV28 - CASSYQVEAFF TGTGCCAGCAGCTATCAGGTTGAAGCTTTCTTT
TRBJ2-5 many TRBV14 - CASSQVVGIQETQYF TGTGCCAGCAGCCAAGTGGTGGGAATCCAAGAGACCCAGTACTTC
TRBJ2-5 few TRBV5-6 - CASSLVSEETQYF TGTGCCAGCAGCTTGGTGAGTGAAGAGACCCAGTACTTC
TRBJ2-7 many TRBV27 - CASSLRESYEQYF TGTGCCAGCAGCTTACGGGAGTCCTACGAGCAGTACTTC
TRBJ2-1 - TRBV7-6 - CASSLDGRNTYNEQFF TGTGCCAGCAGCTTAGACGGGAGAAATACCTACAATGAGCAGTTCTTC
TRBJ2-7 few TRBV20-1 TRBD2 CSARVRAGGRGSYEQYF TGCAGTGCTAGGGTCAGGGCGGGAGGCCGGGGATCCTACGAGCAGTACTTC
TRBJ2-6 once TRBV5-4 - CASSNGGRSGANVLTF TGTGCCAGCAGCAATGGAGGGCGATCTGGGGCCAACGTCCTGACTTTC